Each of the 2 T cell receptor beta chains below was sequenced from the same sample in a study of OX40 agonist ivuxolimab in advanced cancers. Sequencing was performed with immunoSEQ multiplex PCR; in TCRdb, only in-frame clones are kept and a portion is missing. The sample shows about 28,000 clones, around 85% of them seen only once. This specimen consisted of CD4+ or CD8+ T cells sorted from blood, obtained in a trial of the OX40 agonist ivuxolimab. These receptors came from an adult with an advanced solid tumor such as melanoma, head and neck, liver or kidney cancer.

The rearrangement uses TRBV6-5 and TRBJ2-3; maybe TRBD2 (6 bases). The CDR3 length is 14 residues. Germline CDR1 is MNHEY and CDR2 is SVGAGI. Trimming removed 7 bases at V and 3 bases at J, with 14 bases between. The chain's CDR3 is CASTRGSGTDTQYF. CDR3 in DNA: TGTGCCAGCACCCGGGGTAGCGGAACAGATACGCAGTATTTT.

By proportion, this clone is medium-sized. This chain links TRBV6-1 with TRBJ1-1; D remains unclear. V lost 4 bases to trimming and J lost 1 base, with 7 bases between them. CDR1 and CDR2 from the germline V gene are MNHNS and SASEGT. There are 13 residues in the CDR3. In DNA form, the CDR3 reads TGTGCCAGCAGTGTCTGGGGGAACACTGAAGCTTTCTTT. It encodes CASSVWGNTEAFF.